The 16 T cell receptor beta chains below all came from one sample that was sequenced in a study of T cells in Graves' hyperthyroidism and ophthalmopathy. TCR beta CDR3 regions were amplified from RNA transcripts. The study used the HTBI primer set for a first-round RT-PCR of the TCR CDR3. TCRdb re-derived calls from the multiplex PCR reads in MiXCR, one entry per CDR3 protein. The sample lists about 290,000 distinct CDR3 sequences, roughly 15% occurring once. Sequencing was done on a sample of blood. All receptors derive from a middle-aged woman with Graves' hyperthyroidism.

The chain is built from TRBV28 and TRBJ1-1, with D possibly matching TRBD1 (5 bases). V lost 3 bases and J lost 11, with 19 bases in between. The CDR3 totals 14 residues. Germline V CDR1 and CDR2: MDHEN, SYDVKM. This CDR3 is CASSLQGTRAGAFF. Written as DNA, the CDR3 is TGTGCCAGCAGTTTGCAAGGGACCCGGGCAGGGGCTTTCTTT.

There are many counts of this clonotype. The CDR3 sequence is CASRPGGYNQPQHF. The CDR3 coding sequence is TGTGCCAGCAGGCCAGGGGGTTACAATCAGCCCCAGCATTTT. V usage is TRBV6-1 and J usage is TRBJ1-5; 7 bases agree with TRBD1. Germline V lookup: CDR1 MNHNS, CDR2 SASEGT. Germline trimming cut 6 bases from V and 3 bases from J; bases unmatched to any gene: 5. This CDR3 comprises 14 residues.

The chain links TRBV5-1 to TRBJ1-2; the D gene is possibly TRBD1 (5 bases). The germline V gene encodes CDR1 SGHRS and CDR2 YFSETQ. The CDR3 runs to 13 residues. V was shortened by 4 bases and J by 5 bases, with 12 bases between the two germline ends. This CDR3 reads CASSGDGSYGYTF. DNA for the CDR3: TGCGCCAGCAGCGGGGACGGCTCTTATGGCTACACCTTC.

This clonotype was seen ten or more times. The chain links TRBV3-1 to TRBJ2-1; D tentatively reads TRBD1 or TRBD2 (5 bases each). Per the germline V gene, CDR1 is LGHDT and CDR2 is YNNKEL (reference sequence). V was clipped by 4 bases and J by 5 bases, with 18 bases between them. The CDR3 extends over 16 amino acids. The CDR3 spells CASSPGTPLRDNEQFF. As DNA, the CDR3 is TGTGCCAGCAGCCCAGGGACGCCGCTCAGGGACAATGAGCAGTTCTTC.

This clonotype was detected only a few times. The chain uses TRBV30 and TRBJ2-7; the D gene is possibly TRBD1 (6 bases). The CDR3 runs to 13 residues. V lost 4 bases, J lost 7 bases, and 17 bases lay in between. CDR1 and CDR2 from the germline V gene are GTSNPN and SVGIG (reference sequence). CDR3 nucleotides: TGTGCCTGGAAAGGGACACCATTGGGAGAGCAGTACTTC. Protein: CAWKGTPLGEQYF.

This clonotype was observed many times. This rearrangement joins TRBV7-8 to TRBJ2-5, with 7 bases identical to TRBD1. Germline V gene lookup returns CDR1 SGHVS and CDR2 FQNEAQ. The CDR3 length is 14 residues. J lost 5 bases, V lost 5 bases, and 8 bases had no gene match. CDR3 residues: CASSPDRAAETQYF. In DNA, the CDR3 is TGTGCCAGCAGCCCCGACAGGGCGGCGGAGACCCAGTACTTC.

This clonotype was detected many times. V usage is TRBV5-8 and J usage is TRBJ1-1; 7 nucleotides match TRBD1. V lost 0 bases and J lost 3; bases outside the gene matches: 11. From germline, CDR1 is SGHTS and CDR2 YDEGEE. There are 17 residues in the CDR3. CDR3 DNA sequence: TGTGCCAGCAGCTTGGTCCCCAGGGGGGGGATCGACACTGAAGCTTTCTTT. Translating gives CASSLVPRGGIDTEAFF.

This clonotype has just a few counts. The J gene is TRBJ1-2, the V gene TRBV28; possible D gene TRBD1, 5 bases. The CDR3 runs 13 residues. V was clipped by 1 base and J by 5 bases, with 8 bases between them. Germline V gene data show CDR1 as MDHEN and CDR2 as SYDVKM. CDR3 amino acids: CASSLSRGYGYTF. The CDR3 nucleotides read TGTGCCAGCAGTTTATCCCGGGGGTATGGCTACACCTTC.

A few counts support this clonotype. The chain employs TRBV29-1 and TRBJ1-3; no clear D. The V end was cut by 4 bases, the J end by 0 bases, with 10 bases between. Germline-derived CDR1 and CDR2 are SQVTM and ANQGSEA. This CDR3 comprises 14 residues. CDR3 region: CSVADPSSGNTIYF. In DNA form, the CDR3 reads TGCAGCGTTGCGGACCCGAGCTCTGGAAACACCATATATTTT.

This chain links TRBV6-5 with TRBJ1-1, with D perhaps matching TRBD1 (6 bases). This CDR3 contains 13 residues. V was shortened by 3 bases and J by 4 bases, with 9 bases between the two germline ends. The V gene's germline CDR1 is MNHEY and CDR2 SVGAGI. This chain's CDR3 is CASSYAGVTEAFF. The CDR3 coding sequence is TGTGCCAGCAGTTATGCAGGGGTCACTGAAGCTTTCTTT.

This clonotype was observed a handful of times. CDR3 nucleotides: TGTGCCAGCAGCTCGGGACAGGGACTTATCAGTGGCAGGAACACTGAAGCTTTCTTT. Its protein product is CASSSGQGLISGRNTEAFF. The chain combines TRBV5-6 with TRBJ1-1; TRBD1 matches 9 bases. The CDR3 sequence is 19 residues long. The V and J ends lost 3 bases and 1 base, in that order; junction bases with no gene match: 16. The germline gives CDR1 SGHDT, CDR2 YYEEEE. The whole variable domain, filled in from reference TRBV5-6 and TRBJ1-1, reads DAGVTQSPTHLIKTRGQQVTLRCSPKSGHDTVSWYQQALGQGPQFIFQYYEEEERQRGNFPDRFSGHQFPNYSSELNVNALLLGDSALYLCASSSGQGLISGRNTEAFFGQGTRLTVV.

Here the CDR3 DNA reads TGTGCCAGCAGTTCTGCTTGGGTAGATACGCAGTATTTT. This codes for CASSSAWVDTQYF. This chain uses TRBV6-1 with TRBJ2-3; D remains unclear. The V gene's germline CDR1 is MNHNS and CDR2 SASEGT. This CDR3 is built from 13 residues. Trimming took off 5 bases at V and 5 bases at J, with 11 bases between the two ends.

This clonotype came up many times. V and J are TRBV20-1 and TRBJ1-1; the D is unclear. The CDR3 covers 13 residues. Between the trimmed V and J ends, which lost 6 bases and 1 base, there was a span of 12 bases. Per the germline V gene, CDR1 is DFQATT and CDR2 is SNEGSKA (reference sequence). The CDR3 DNA follows: TGCAGTGCCGGACCGAGAACGAACACTGAAGCTTTCTTT. It yields the protein CSAGPRTNTEAFF.

This clonotype was picked up many times. The chain employs TRBV3-1 and TRBJ2-7; TRBD2 matches at 7 bases. Germline loops: CDR1 LGHDT, CDR2 YNNKEL (reference sequence). The CDR3 contains 14 residues. With V trimmed by 3 bases and J by 5 bases, 7 bases remained unmatched. The CDR3: CASSHDGGRNEQYF. CDR3 in DNA: TGTGCCAGCAGCCATGACGGCGGGAGAAACGAGCAGTACTTC.

This clonotype was found a few times. The chain has TRBV29-1 and TRBJ2-7; TRBD1 might be the D (6 bases). This CDR3 comprises 12 residues. V lost 7 bases to trimming and J lost 3 bases, with 13 bases between them. Germline loops: CDR1 SQVTM, CDR2 ANQGSEA. This chain's CDR3 is CSAMKQGYEQYF. The CDR3 bases are TGCAGCGCAATGAAACAGGGCTACGAGCAGTACTTC.

The chain combines TRBV29-1 with TRBJ2-5; D assignment may be TRBD1 or TRBD2 (6 bases each). In germline, CDR1 is SQVTM, CDR2 ANQGSEA. The germline V and J ends were trimmed by 6 bases and 0 bases, with 11 bases remaining between them. This CDR3 is built from 13 residues. CDR3 bases: TGCAGCGTCGGAGGGGGACACCAAGAGACCCAGTACTTC. Its translation: CSVGGGHQETQYF.